This TCR beta chain appears in the sequencing data of a study of cytomegalovirus exposure and HLA in healthy donors. Looking at the study overall: The 120 or so validation repertoires were produced on the same platform as the 700 or so repertoires of the first cohort. This was reported in a later analysis. The study, taken as a whole, reports: Researchers catalogued over 150 TCR beta chains as cytomegalovirus-associated.

The donors formed part of the approximately 110-subject validation cohort, distinct from the approximately 670-subject first cohort. The method was immunoSEQ multiplex PCR; TCRdb's version includes in-frame clones alone and lacks a portion of them. In the table there are some 110,000 clones, more than 70% of which are singletons. Germline V gene lookup returns CDR1 DFQATT and CDR2 SNEGSKA (reference sequence). The CDR3 extends over 11 amino acids. This clone was recorded only once. Its antigen remains unidentified. The chain employs TRBV20-1 and TRBJ1-1, with 8 bases identical to TRBD1. The material sequenced was PBMCs. The receptor was isolated from a man between 18 and 35 years old in good health and CMV-seronegative. The CDR3 loop is CRQDRGGEAFF. CDR3 nucleotides: TGCAGGCAAGACAGGGGTGGTGAAGCTTTCTTT.